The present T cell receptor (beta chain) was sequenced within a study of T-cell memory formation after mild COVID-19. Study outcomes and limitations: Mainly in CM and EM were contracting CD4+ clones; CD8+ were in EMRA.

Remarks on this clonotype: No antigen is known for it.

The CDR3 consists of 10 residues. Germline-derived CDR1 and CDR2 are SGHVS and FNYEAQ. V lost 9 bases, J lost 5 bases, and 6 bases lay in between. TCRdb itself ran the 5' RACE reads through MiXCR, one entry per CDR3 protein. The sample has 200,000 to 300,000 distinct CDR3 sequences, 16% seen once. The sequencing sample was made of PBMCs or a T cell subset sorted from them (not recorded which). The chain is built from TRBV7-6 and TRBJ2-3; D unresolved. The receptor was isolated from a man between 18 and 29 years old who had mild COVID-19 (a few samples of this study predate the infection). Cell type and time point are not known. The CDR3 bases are TGTGCCAGTATGGGAGATACGCAGTATTTT. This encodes CASMGDTQYF. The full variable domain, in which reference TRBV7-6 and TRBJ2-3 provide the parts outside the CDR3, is GAGVSQSPRYKVTKRGQDVALRCDPISGHVSLYWYRQALGQGPEFLTYFNYEAQQDKSGLPNDRFSAERPEGSISTLTIQRTEQRDSAMYRCASMGDTQYFGPGTRLTVL.